Sequencing of this TCR beta chain was carried out in a study of immune cell composition in non-small cell lung cancer. Study at large: Most cases were lung adenocarcinoma or squamous cell carcinoma.

The normal lung sample lay at least 3 cm, and maximally far, from the tumour. Study outcomes and limitations: Squamous carcinomas (about 75%) more often had tumour-associated clones >0.5% than adenocarcinomas (around 35%).

To note about this clone: Antigen: not known.

The data were produced by immunoSEQ multiplex PCR, yet TCRdb's version contains in-frame clones alone and is incomplete. The sample includes 6,700 or so clones, under 80% of them seen just once. Trimming at V came to 1 base and at J to 5 bases, leaving 5 bases not matched to a gene. The CDR3 runs to 15 residues. Germline V lookup: CDR1 MNHEY, CDR2 SMNVEV (reference sequence). Sequenced input: non-adjacent lung tissue. This sequence was found in a human donor with non-small cell lung cancer. This chain joins TRBV27 and TRBJ2-4; 7 bases match TRBD2. The CDR3 bases are TGTGCCAGCAGTTTATGGGGGGGAGGTCAAAACATTCAGTACTTC. Amino acids: CASSLWGGGQNIQYF.